The clone carrying this T cell receptor beta chain was observed a few times. Its specificity is unknown. From the germline J gene comes the end of the CDR3, since the read stops 3 residues before it. Germline loops: CDR1 SGHTA, CDR2 FQGNSA. The germline V and J ends were trimmed by 6 bases and 7 bases, with 18 bases remaining between them. This CDR3 spans 14 amino acids. The entry originates in a study of T cell clonality in common variable immunodeficiency. Findings and caveats of the study: Common variable immunodeficiency TCR beta sequences reportedly had fewer deletions and N-nucleotide insertions.

Sequenced by immunoSEQ multiplex PCR; TCRdb stores in-frame clones only, minus some. The sample shows about 28,000 clones, no singletons; the ten largest hold 3% to 3.5%. The clonotype was recovered from a human donor with common variable immunodeficiency. The material sequenced was peripheral blood mononuclear cells. The chain employs TRBV7-2 and TRBJ1-2; a possible D gene is TRBD1 (6 bases). The DNA read from the CDR3 is TGTGCCAGCAGACCCTACGGGGGGCACGGTGGC. This gives the protein CASRPYGGHGG. The entire CDR3 sequence reads CASRPYGGHGGYTF.